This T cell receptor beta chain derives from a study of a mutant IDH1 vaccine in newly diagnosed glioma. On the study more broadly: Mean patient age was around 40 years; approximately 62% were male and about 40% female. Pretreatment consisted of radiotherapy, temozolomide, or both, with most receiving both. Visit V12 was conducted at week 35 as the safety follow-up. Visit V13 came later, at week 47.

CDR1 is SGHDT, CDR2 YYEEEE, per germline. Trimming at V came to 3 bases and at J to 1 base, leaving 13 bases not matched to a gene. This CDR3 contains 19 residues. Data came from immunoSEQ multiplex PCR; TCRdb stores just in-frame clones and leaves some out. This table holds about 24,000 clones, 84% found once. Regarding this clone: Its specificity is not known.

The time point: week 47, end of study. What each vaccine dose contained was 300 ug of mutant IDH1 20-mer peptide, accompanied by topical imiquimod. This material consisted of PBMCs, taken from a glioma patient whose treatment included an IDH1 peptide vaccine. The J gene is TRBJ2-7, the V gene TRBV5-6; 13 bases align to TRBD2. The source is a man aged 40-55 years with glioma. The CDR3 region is CASSSPVGGLAGDSYEQYF. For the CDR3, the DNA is TGTGCCAGCAGCTCACCGGTCGGCGGACTAGCGGGGGATTCCTACGAGCAGTACTTC. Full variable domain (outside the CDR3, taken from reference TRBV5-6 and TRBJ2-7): DAGVTQSPTHLIKTRGQQVTLRCSPKSGHDTVSWYQQALGQGPQFIFQYYEEEERQRGNFPDRFSGHQFPNYSSELNVNALLLGDSALYLCASSSPVGGLAGDSYEQYFGPGTRLTVT.